The source of this T cell receptor beta chain is a study of PD-1 blockade in mismatch repair-deficient tumors. The overall study: All were previously treated, progressing patients with some twelve mismatch repair-deficient cancer types.

Regarding this clone: What it binds is not known.

There are 12 residues in the CDR3. Germline V gene sequence: CDR1 MRHNA, CDR2 SNTAGT. V gave up 3 bases and J gave up 3 bases, with 6 bases separating them. Some clones are missing from TCRdb's copy, which holds only in-frame ones; the method was immunoSEQ multiplex PCR. The sample records about 22,000 clones, just under 85% being singletons. General study points: Tumor-resident clones, often absent from pretreatment blood, expanded after pembrolizumab and then contracted.

PCR or immunohistochemistry showed mismatch repair deficiency in every enrolled patient. Three pembrolizumab responders had their TCRs sequenced. The sequencing here drew on peripheral blood, taken 2 weeks after starting pembrolizumab. This TCR was recovered from an adult with mismatch repair-deficient cancer. The rearrangement joins TRBV6-4 to TRBJ2-7; D is unresolved. CDR3 DNA: TGTGCCAGCAGTGAATCTGGCTACGAGCAGTACTTC. As protein: CASSESGYEQYF.